The 30 T cell receptor beta chains presented below share a single source sample, sequenced in a study of blood T cells in healthy people across ages. Then a second PCR, running roughly 7 to 12 cycles, was carried out with a sample-barcoded 5' primer and a J-beta primer mix. TCRdb re-derived calls from the 5' RACE reads in MiXCR, one entry per CDR3 protein. The data contain fewer than 650,000 distinct CDR3 sequences, approximately 26% of them singletons. These records were also assigned to another study, of T cells of mothers and their children.

Sequencing was done on a sample of blood. Receptors originate from a boy aged 2 to 10 in good health.

CDR3 bases: TGTGCCAGCAGCCCTGGCGGAGGGCGGACGAATTCACCCCTCCACTTT. This translates into CASSPGGGRTNSPLHF. The chain employs TRBV3-1 and TRBJ1-6; D remains ambiguous. V lost 4 bases and J lost 7, with 17 bases in between. The CDR3 has 16 residues. Germline V gene lookup returns CDR1 LGHDT and CDR2 YNNKEL (reference sequence).

Many counts were recorded for this clonotype. The V call is TRBV5-1, the J call TRBJ2-6; D gene ambiguous. V shed 3 bases and J shed 1 base, with 5 bases lying between them. This CDR3 is built from 14 residues. Per the germline V gene, CDR1 is SGHRS and CDR2 is YFSETQ. The chain's CDR3 is CASSSSSGANVLTF. Written as DNA, the CDR3 is TGCGCCAGCAGCTCCTCATCTGGGGCCAACGTCCTGACTTTC.

The J gene is TRBJ2-2, the V gene TRBV11-3; D possibly corresponds to TRBD1 (5 bases). The CDR3 is 13 amino acids. The V gene's germline CDR1 is SGHNT and CDR2 YENEEA. Trimming took off 7 bases at V and 4 bases at J, with 10 bases between the two ends. CDR3 coding DNA: TGTGCCAGCACCTACAGGTGCACCGGGGAGCTGTTTTTT. Protein product: CASTYRCTGELFF.

This clonotype was found a few times. A much larger clone lies one base from this, so it may be a read error. The CDR3 carries no conserved terminal phenylalanine or tryptophan, so it likely arises from a read error. CDR3 protein: CASGGGLNTEAFL. CDR3 bases: TGTGCCAGCGGAGGGGGCTTGAACACTGAAGCTTTCCTT. The chain carries TRBV2 and TRBJ1-1; TRBD1 matches 7 bases. From germline, CDR1 is SNHLY and CDR2 FYNNEI. The CDR3 has 13 residues. The V and J ends lost 8 bases and 0 bases, in that order; junction bases with no gene match: 3.

This clonotype has more than one count but fewer than ten. The genes are TRBV29-1 and TRBJ2-6; D not resolved. CDR3 length: 14 amino acids. Germline CDR1 is SQVTM and CDR2 is ANQGSEA. Trimming shortened V by 4 bases and J by 0 bases, and 7 bases separated the two germline ends. DNA for the CDR3: TGCAGCGTTGTGGCCGGCTCTGGGGCCAACGTCCTGACTTTC. This translates into CSVVAGSGANVLTF.

This clonotype turned up a few times. The chain couples TRBV7-2 to TRBJ1-5; tentatively, D is TRBD1 (5 bases). Trimming took off 0 bases at V and 7 bases at J, with 10 bases between the two ends. Germline CDR1 and CDR2: SGHTA and FQGNSA. There are 14 residues in the CDR3. In DNA form, the CDR3 reads TGTGCCAGCAGCTTAGCGCAGGGCCAGCAGCCCCAGCATTTT. Translating it yields CASSLAQGQQPQHF.

The rearrangement joins TRBV20-1 to TRBJ2-7; D is perhaps TRBD1 or TRBD2 (5 bases each). V was cut by 0 bases and J by 4 bases, with 25 bases left in between. CDR1 is DFQATT, CDR2 SNEGSKA, per germline (reference sequence). The CDR3 runs to 18 residues. The CDR3 nucleotides read TGCAGTGCTAGAGACGCCCGGGACGGAGCCTTTATTTTTTACGAGCAGTACTTC. Translation: CSARDARDGAFIFYEQYF.

The chain uses TRBV28 and TRBJ1-2, with D possibly TRBD1 on 5 matching bases. This CDR3 is built from 14 residues. Germline CDR1 MDHEN, CDR2 SYDVKM. Trimming took off 6 bases at V and 4 bases at J, with 15 bases between the two ends. Here the CDR3 reads CASSLGDGIYGYTF. The CDR3 region has the DNA TGTGCCAGCAGCCTAGGGGACGGCATCTATGGCTACACCTTC.

The chain has TRBV3-1 and TRBJ2-6; the D is unclear. The CDR3 sequence is 17 residues long. V was pared by 2 bases and J by 0 bases, with 11 bases between. Germline assignment: CDR1 LGHDT and CDR2 YNNKEL (reference sequence). CDR3 region: CASSQRLAPSGANVLTF. CDR3 coding DNA: TGTGCCAGCAGCCAAAGGCTCGCACCCTCTGGGGCCAACGTCCTGACTTTC.

This clonotype occurred a few times. This clone may be a read error of a much larger clone one base away. This chain connects TRBV18 to TRBJ2-1; D gene ambiguous. V was cut by 3 bases and J by 8 bases, with 11 bases left in between. This CDR3 spans 13 amino acids. Germline V CDR1 and CDR2: KGHSH, LQKENI. CDR3 in amino acids: CASSPPGDYEQFF. The CDR3 DNA reads TGTGCCAGCTCACCTCCAGGTGACTATGAGCAGTTCTTC.

This clonotype has more than one count but fewer than ten. This chain joins TRBV12-5 and TRBJ1-1; no firm D call. In germline, CDR1 is LGHNT, CDR2 FRNRAP. The CDR3 contains 13 residues. Trimming took off 5 bases at V and 0 bases at J, with 7 bases between the two ends. CDR3 sequence (DNA): TGTGCTAGTGGTCCCCCGATGAACACTGAAGCTTTCTTT. It encodes CASGPPMNTEAFF. Using reference TRBV12-5 and TRBJ1-1 for the parts outside the CDR3, the full variable domain is DARVTQTPRHKVTEMGQEVTMRCQPILGHNTVFWYRQTMMQGLELLAYFRNRAPLDDSGMPKDRFSAEMPDATLATLKIQPSEPRDSAVYFCASGPPMNTEAFFGQGTRLTVV.

V usage is TRBV27 and J usage is TRBJ2-7; 10 bases agree with TRBD1. The germline gives CDR1 MNHEY, CDR2 SMNVEV (reference sequence). Germline trimming cut 5 bases from V and 3 bases from J; bases unmatched to any gene: 4. This CDR3 is 14 amino acids long. The CDR3 nucleotides are TGTGCCAGCAGTAACCGGGACAGGGGCTACGAGCAGTACTTC. This sequence encodes CASSNRDRGYEQYF.

The CDR3 protein is CASAPGGSYNEQFF. DNA for the CDR3: TGTGCCAGCGCCCCTGGGGGTTCCTACAATGAGCAGTTCTTC. The chain is built from TRBV6-5 and TRBJ2-1, with D perhaps given as TRBD1 or TRBD2 (5 bases each). V gave up 8 bases and J gave up 1 base, with 12 bases separating them. CDR1 is MNHEY, CDR2 SVGAGI, per germline. This CDR3 is 14 amino acids long.

V usage is TRBV3-1 and J usage is TRBJ1-6; weak D call: TRBD1 (5 bases). V was shortened by 6 bases and J by 7 bases, with 10 bases between the two germline ends. Germline CDR1 LGHDT, CDR2 YNNKEL (reference sequence). The CDR3 runs 13 residues. The CDR3 region is CASSPGLNSPLHF. The CDR3 DNA is TGTGCCAGCAGTCCGGGACTAAATTCACCCCTCCACTTT. Using reference TRBV3-1 and TRBJ1-6 for the parts outside the CDR3, the full variable domain is DTAVSQTPKYLVTQMGNDKSIKCEQNLGHDTMYWYKQDSKKFLKIMFSYNNKELIINETVPNRFSPKSPDKAHLNLHINSLELGDSAVYFCASSPGLNSPLHFGNGTRLTVT.

This chain joins TRBV25-1 and TRBJ2-5; D is ambiguous. Germline V gene lookup returns CDR1 MGHDK and CDR2 SYGVNS. V was clipped by 1 base and J by 2 bases, with 11 bases between them. CDR3 length equals 15 residues. The CDR3 is CASSEWPGQQETQYF. In DNA, the CDR3 is TGTGCCAGCAGTGAATGGCCCGGTCAGCAAGAGACCCAGTACTTC.

The sample holds a few counts of this clonotype. The CDR3 region has the DNA TGTGCCAGCAGTTTAGCGGGGGGGAACCAAGAGACCCAGTACTTC. It encodes CASSLAGGNQETQYF. This chain connects TRBV12-3 or TRBV12-4 to TRBJ2-5; 7 positions match TRBD2. After removal of 0 bases from V and 0 bases from J, the junction contained 1 base not matched to a gene. The CDR3 runs 15 residues.

This clonotype has only a few counts. V is TRBV10-3 and J is TRBJ2-5; the D gene is possibly TRBD1 (6 bases). Germline CDR1 is ENHRY and CDR2 is SYGVKD. V was shortened by 4 bases and J by 3 bases, with 12 bases between the two germline ends. The length of the CDR3 is 14 residues. CDR3 DNA: TGTGCCATCAGTGGGGGGACACCGGAAGAGACCCAGTACTTC. Translated: CAISGGTPEETQYF.

There are a few counts of this clonotype. The genes are TRBV9 and TRBJ1-4; a weak D match, TRBD1 (5 bases). Germline V gene data show CDR1 as SGDLS and CDR2 as YYNGEE. V was shortened by 4 bases and J by 4 bases, with 14 bases between the two germline ends. This CDR3 region has 15 residues. The CDR3, as DNA: TGTGCCAGCAGCTTCCTCGGGGGGGATAATGAAAAACTGTTTTTT. It specifies CASSFLGGDNEKLFF.

This clonotype was counted ten times or more. J is TRBJ1-2 and V is TRBV28, with D perhaps matching TRBD1 (5 bases). The CDR3 length is 14 residues. V dropped 9 bases and J dropped 1 base, with 15 bases sitting between them. CDR1 and CDR2 from the germline V gene are MDHEN and SYDVKM. CDR3 protein: CASGALVGNYGYTF. CDR3 nucleotide sequence: TGTGCCAGTGGGGCCCTGGTGGGTAACTATGGCTACACCTTC.

This clonotype was seen more than once but under ten times. V is TRBV5-6 and J is TRBJ2-5; no firm D call. Germline V gives CDR1 SGHDT, CDR2 YYEEEE. This CDR3 spans 17 amino acids. V was trimmed by 5 bases and J by 5 bases, leaving 25 bases between them. CDR3 protein: CASSRIRRNRNGETQYF. CDR3 bases: TGTGCCAGCAGTCGGATCCGGAGAAATCGAAATGGGGAGACCCAGTACTTC. Supplemented by reference TRBV5-6 and TRBJ2-5, the full variable domain reads DAGVTQSPTHLIKTRGQQVTLRCSPKSGHDTVSWYQQALGQGPQFIFQYYEEEERQRGNFPDRFSGHQFPNYSSELNVNALLLGDSALYLCASSRIRRNRNGETQYFGPGTRLLVL.

This clonotype has a handful of counts. J is TRBJ1-2 and V is TRBV7-2; TRBD1 matches at 12 bases. Germline values: CDR1 SGHTA, CDR2 FQGNSA. The CDR3 has 16 amino acids. With V trimmed by 5 bases and J by 4 bases, 8 bases remained unmatched. CDR3 protein: CASSGTGTGGFYGYTF. The CDR3 DNA follows: TGTGCCAGCAGCGGCACCGGGACAGGGGGCTTCTATGGCTACACCTTC.

This clonotype was counted only a few times. One end of the junction is discordant with germline, which a read error may explain. The CDR3 loop is CSARGLAGASYNGQFF. In DNA, the CDR3 is TGCAGTGCTAGAGGACTAGCGGGAGCTAGCTACAATGGGCAGTTCTTC. V usage is TRBV20-1 and J usage is TRBJ2-7, with TRBD2 matching 12 bases. The DNA end favors TRBJ2-1, so the J call may be wrong. CDR1 DFQATT and CDR2 SNEGSKA come from the germline V gene (reference sequence). The CDR3 runs 16 residues.

This clonotype was counted between two and nine times. The chain joins TRBV7-2 to TRBJ2-5, with a weak D call TRBD1 (6 bases). In germline, CDR1 is SGHTA, CDR2 FQGNSA. This CDR3 is 16 amino acids long. The V end lost 7 bases, the J end lost 7 bases, and 25 bases lay between the germline ends. CDR3 in DNA: TGTGCCAGCACCCAAGGGGTTCTAGCTCTAGGGGGGACCCAGTACTTC. Amino acid sequence: CASTQGVLALGGTQYF.

In its sample, this clonotype was seen many times. The chain is built from TRBV7-2 and TRBJ2-5; a possible D gene is TRBD2 (6 bases). CDR1 and CDR2 from the germline V gene are SGHTA and FQGNSA. Trimming cost V 2 bases and J 5 bases, with 12 bases left between them. CDR3 length: 14 residues. The CDR3 sequence: CASSLTGERETQYF. The CDR3 DNA follows: TGTGCCAGCAGCTTAACGGGAGAGCGCGAGACCCAGTACTTC.

The table lists this clonotype with a few counts. The V call is TRBV5-1, the J call TRBJ2-1; D may be TRBD1 (5 bases). CDR3 size: 15 residues. V was clipped by 1 base and J by 4 bases, with 12 bases between them. From germline, CDR1 is SGHRS and CDR2 YFSETQ. The DNA for the CDR3 is TGCGCCAGCAGCTTGTGGCAGGGATCGTACAATGAGCAGTTCTTC. Its protein product is CASSLWQGSYNEQFF.

The rearrangement uses TRBV6-2 or TRBV6-3 and TRBJ2-4; no definite D call. V lost 6 bases to trimming and J lost 9 bases, with 15 bases between them. The germline V gene has CDR1 MNHEY and CDR2 SVGEGT. This CDR3 is built from 13 residues. CDR3 sequence (DNA): TGTGCCAGCAGACAAACTATAGGTGGCATTCAGTACTTC. Translating gives CASRQTIGGIQYF.

In this sample, this clonotype turned up a few times. The CDR3 coding sequence is TGTGCCAGCAGCCAAGAAGGTATCCAAGAGACCCAGTACTTC. Translating it yields CASSQEGIQETQYF. The chain combines TRBV3-1 with TRBJ2-5; D not certain. This CDR3 has 14 amino acids. Germline lookup yields CDR1 LGHDT and CDR2 YNNKEL (reference sequence). Trimming stripped 0 bases from V and 1 base from J, with 6 bases between.

There are a few counts of this clonotype. The CDR3 loop is CASTPGEYPNEKLFF. CDR3 DNA sequence: TGCGCCAGCACTCCGGGAGAGTACCCTAATGAAAAACTGTTTTTT. The chain uses TRBV5-1 and TRBJ1-4; D unresolved. V shed 6 bases and J shed 3 bases, with 15 bases lying between them. The CDR3 contains 15 residues. Per germline, CDR1 SGHRS and CDR2 YFSETQ.

This chain links TRBV5-1 with TRBJ1-5; D perhaps matches TRBD1 (6 bases). From germline, CDR1 is SGHRS and CDR2 YFSETQ. This CDR3 spans 14 amino acids. V was pared by 10 bases and J by 0 bases, with 14 bases between. DNA of the CDR3: TGCGCCGGGCCTACAGGGACTAGCAATCAGCCCCAGCATTTT. Translating gives CAGPTGTSNQPQHF.

Written as DNA, the CDR3 is TGTGCCAGCAGTTTTGTCGGGGGAAACACTGAAGCTTTCTTT. It specifies CASSFVGGNTEAFF. The chain uses TRBV6-5 and TRBJ1-1, with D perhaps matching TRBD1 (5 bases). There are 14 residues in the CDR3. V shed 4 bases and J shed 2 bases, with 11 bases lying between them. Germline CDR1 reads MNHEY; CDR2 reads SVGAGI.